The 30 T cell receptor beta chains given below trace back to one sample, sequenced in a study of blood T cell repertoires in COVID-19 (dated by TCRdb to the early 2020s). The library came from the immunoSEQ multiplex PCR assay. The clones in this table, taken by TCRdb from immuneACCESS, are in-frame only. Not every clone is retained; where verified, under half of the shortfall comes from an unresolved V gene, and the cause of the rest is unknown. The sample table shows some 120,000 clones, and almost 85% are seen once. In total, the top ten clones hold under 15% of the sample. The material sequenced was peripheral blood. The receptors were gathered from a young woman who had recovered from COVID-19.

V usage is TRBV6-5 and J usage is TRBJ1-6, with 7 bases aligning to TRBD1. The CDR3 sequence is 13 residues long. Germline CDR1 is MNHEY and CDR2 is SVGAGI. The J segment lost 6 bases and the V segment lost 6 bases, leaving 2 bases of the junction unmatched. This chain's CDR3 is CASRGQLNSPLHF. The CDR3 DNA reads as TGTGCCAGCAGGGGACAGCTTAATTCACCCCTCCACTTT.

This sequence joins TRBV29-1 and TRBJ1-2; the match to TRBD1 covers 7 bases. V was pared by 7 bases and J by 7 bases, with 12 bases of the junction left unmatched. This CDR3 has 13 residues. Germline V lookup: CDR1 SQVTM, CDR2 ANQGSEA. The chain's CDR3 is CSAGGQEGSGYTF. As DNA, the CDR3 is TGCAGCGCTGGAGGACAGGAGGGATCTGGCTACACCTTC. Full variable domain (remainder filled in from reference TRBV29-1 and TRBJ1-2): SAVISQKPSRDICQRGTSLTIQCQVDSQVTMMFWYRQQPGQSLTLIATANQGSEATYESGFVIDKFPISRPNLTFSTLTVSNMSPEDSSIYLCSAGGQEGSGYTFGSGTRLTVV.

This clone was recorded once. The CDR3 sequence: CAISDGRDRSSYEQYF. The CDR3 DNA sequence: TGTGCCATCAGTGACGGTAGGGACAGGTCTTCCTACGAGCAGTACTTC. The V gene is TRBV10-3, the J gene TRBJ2-7; 8 nucleotides align to TRBD1. With V trimmed by 3 bases and J by 1 base, 8 bases remained unmatched. This CDR3 is 16 amino acids long. CDR1 ENHRY and CDR2 SYGVKD come from the germline V gene.

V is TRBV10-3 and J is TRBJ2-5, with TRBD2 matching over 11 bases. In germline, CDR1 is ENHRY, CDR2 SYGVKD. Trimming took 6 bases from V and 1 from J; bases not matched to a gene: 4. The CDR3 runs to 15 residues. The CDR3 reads CAISGTSGFQETQYF. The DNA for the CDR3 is TGTGCCATCAGCGGGACTAGCGGCTTCCAAGAGACCCAGTACTTC.

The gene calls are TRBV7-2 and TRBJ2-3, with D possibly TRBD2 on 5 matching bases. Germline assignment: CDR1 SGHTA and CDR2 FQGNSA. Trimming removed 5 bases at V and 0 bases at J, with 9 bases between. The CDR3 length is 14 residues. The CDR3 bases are TGTGCCAGCAGCCCAGCGGTTAGCACAGATACGCAGTATTTT. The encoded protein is CASSPAVSTDTQYF.

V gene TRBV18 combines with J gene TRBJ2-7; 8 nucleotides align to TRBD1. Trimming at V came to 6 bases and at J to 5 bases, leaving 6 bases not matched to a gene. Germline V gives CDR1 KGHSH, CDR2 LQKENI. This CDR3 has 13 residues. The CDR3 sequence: CASSPDRVHEQYF. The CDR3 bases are TGTGCCAGCTCTCCGGACAGGGTTCACGAGCAGTACTTC.

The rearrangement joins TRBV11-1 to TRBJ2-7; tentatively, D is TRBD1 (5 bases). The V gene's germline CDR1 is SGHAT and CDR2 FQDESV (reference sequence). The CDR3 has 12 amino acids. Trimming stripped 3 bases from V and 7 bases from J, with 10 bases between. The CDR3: CASSLWAGEQYF. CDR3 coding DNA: TGTGCCAGCAGCTTGTGGGCAGGGGAGCAGTACTTC.

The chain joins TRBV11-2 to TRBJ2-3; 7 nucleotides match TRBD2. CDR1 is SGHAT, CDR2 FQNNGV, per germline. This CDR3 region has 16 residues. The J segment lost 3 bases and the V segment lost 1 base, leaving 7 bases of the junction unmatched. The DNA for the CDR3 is TGTGCCAGCAGCTTAGTCCCCTCTAGCGGAACAGATACGCAGTATTTT. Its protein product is CASSLVPSSGTDTQYF.

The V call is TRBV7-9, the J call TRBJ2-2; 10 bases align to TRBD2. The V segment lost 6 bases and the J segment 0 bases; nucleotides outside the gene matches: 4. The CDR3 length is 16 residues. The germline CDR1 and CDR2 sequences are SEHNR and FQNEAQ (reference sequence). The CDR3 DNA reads TGTGCCAGCAGATCTAGCGGGGGCACGAACACCGGGGAGCTGTTTTTT. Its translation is CASRSSGGTNTGELFF.

The CDR3: CASSPPISGANVLTF. Here the CDR3 DNA reads TGTGCCAGCAGCCCCCCAATCTCTGGGGCCAACGTCCTGACTTTC. The chain has TRBV3-1 (or the pseudogene TRBV3-2) and TRBJ2-6; D unclear. The V gene lost 4 bases and the J gene lost 0 bases, with 7 bases spanning the gap. The germline V gene encodes CDR1 LGHDT and CDR2 YNNKEL (reference sequence). CDR3 length equals 15 residues.

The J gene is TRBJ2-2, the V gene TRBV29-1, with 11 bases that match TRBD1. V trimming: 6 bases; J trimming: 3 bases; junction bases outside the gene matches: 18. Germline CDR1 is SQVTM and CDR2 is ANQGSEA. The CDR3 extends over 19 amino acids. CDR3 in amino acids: CSVRIPGTGGARDTGELFF. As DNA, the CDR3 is TGCAGCGTCCGCATTCCCGGGACAGGGGGTGCTAGGGACACCGGGGAGCTGTTTTTT.

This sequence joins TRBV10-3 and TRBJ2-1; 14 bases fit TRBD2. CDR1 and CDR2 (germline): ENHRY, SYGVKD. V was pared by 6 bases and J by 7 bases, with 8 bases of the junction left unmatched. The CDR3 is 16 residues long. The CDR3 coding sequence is TGTGCCATCAGAGCCGGGACTAGCGGGAGTCTGAATGAGCAGTTCTTC. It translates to CAIRAGTSGSLNEQFF.

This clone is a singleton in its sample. As DNA, the CDR3 is TGTGCCAGCAGTCTCCACCCTCCGACAGGGGTGGGAATTAATCAGCCCCAGCATTTT. It encodes CASSLHPPTGVGINQPQHF. The chain uses TRBV6-6 and TRBJ1-5; 8 positions agree with TRBD1. The V gene end was trimmed by 5 bases and the J gene end by 4 bases; junction bases not matched to a gene: 19. Germline values: CDR1 MNHNY, CDR2 SVGAGI (reference sequence). This CDR3 contains 19 residues.

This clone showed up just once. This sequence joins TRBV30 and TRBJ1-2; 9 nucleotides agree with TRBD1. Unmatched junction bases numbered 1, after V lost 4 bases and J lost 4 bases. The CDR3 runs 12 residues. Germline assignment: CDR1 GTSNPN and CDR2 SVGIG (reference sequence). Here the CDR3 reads CAWKTGGYGYTF. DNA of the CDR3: TGTGCCTGGAAGACAGGGGGCTATGGCTACACCTTC.

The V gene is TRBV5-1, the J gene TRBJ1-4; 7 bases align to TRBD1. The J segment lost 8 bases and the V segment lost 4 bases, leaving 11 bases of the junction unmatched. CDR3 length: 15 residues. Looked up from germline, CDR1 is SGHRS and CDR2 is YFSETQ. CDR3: CASSLETGPGEKLFF. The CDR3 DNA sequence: TGCGCCAGCAGCCTGGAGACAGGGCCAGGGGAAAAACTGTTTTTT.

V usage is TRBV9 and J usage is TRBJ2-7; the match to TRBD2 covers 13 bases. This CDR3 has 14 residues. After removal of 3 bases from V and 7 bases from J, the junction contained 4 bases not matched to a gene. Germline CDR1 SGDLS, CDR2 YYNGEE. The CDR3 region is CASSGGLAGREQYF. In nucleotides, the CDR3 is TGTGCCAGCAGCGGGGGACTAGCGGGAAGGGAGCAGTACTTC.

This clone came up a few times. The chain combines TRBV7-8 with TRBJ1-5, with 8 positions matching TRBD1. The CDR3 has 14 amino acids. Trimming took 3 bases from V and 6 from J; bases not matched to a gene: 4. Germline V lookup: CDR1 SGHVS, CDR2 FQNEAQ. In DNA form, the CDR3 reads TGTGCCAGCAGCTTGACAGGGGATACTCAGCCCCAGCATTTT. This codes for CASSLTGDTQPQHF.

CDR3 coding DNA: TGTGCCAGTAGTATAGTCCCAACTTCAAACGATTTAAGATACGAGCAGTACTTC. Protein sequence: CASSIVPTSNDLRYEQYF. The rearrangement uses TRBV19 and TRBJ2-7; D call uncertain. Trimming removed 1 base from V and 4 bases from J, with 23 bases in between. The CDR3 loop spans 18 amino acids. CDR1 is LNHDA, CDR2 SQIVND, per germline (reference sequence).

The CDR3 sequence: CASSGWAGANTGELFF. The DNA for the CDR3 is TGTGCCAGCAGCGGGTGGGCAGGGGCAAACACCGGGGAGCTGTTTTTT. V usage is TRBV2 and J usage is TRBJ2-2; a possible D gene is TRBD1 (6 bases). The CDR3 is 16 amino acids. CDR1 is SNHLY and CDR2 is FYNNEI in the germline V gene. The germline V and J ends were trimmed by 6 bases and 2 bases, with 16 bases remaining between them. Drawing the rest from reference TRBV2 and TRBJ2-2, the complete variable domain is EPEVTQTPSHQVTQMGQEVILRCVPISNHLYFYWYRQILGQKVEFLVSFYNNEISEKSEIFDDQFSVERPDGSNFTLKIRSTKLEDSAMYFCASSGWAGANTGELFFGEGSRLTVL.

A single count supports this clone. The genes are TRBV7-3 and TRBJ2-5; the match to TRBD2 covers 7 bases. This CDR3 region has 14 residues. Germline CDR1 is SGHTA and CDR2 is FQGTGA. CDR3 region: CARPGGTGFGTQYF. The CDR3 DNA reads TGTGCACGACCCGGGGGGACGGGCTTCGGGACCCAGTACTTC.

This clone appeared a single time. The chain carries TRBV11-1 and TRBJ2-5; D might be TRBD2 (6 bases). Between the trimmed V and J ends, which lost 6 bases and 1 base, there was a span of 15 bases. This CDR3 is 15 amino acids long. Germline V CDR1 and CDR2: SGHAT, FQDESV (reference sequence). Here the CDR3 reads CASSGWVGSQETQYF. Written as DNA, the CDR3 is TGTGCCAGCAGTGGGTGGGTCGGGAGCCAAGAGACCCAGTACTTC.

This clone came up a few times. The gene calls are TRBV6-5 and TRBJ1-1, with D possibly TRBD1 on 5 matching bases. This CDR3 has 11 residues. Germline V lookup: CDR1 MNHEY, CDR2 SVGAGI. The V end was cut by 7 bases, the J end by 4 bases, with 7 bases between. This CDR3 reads CASTQGTEAFF. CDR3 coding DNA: TGTGCCAGCACCCAGGGCACTGAAGCTTTCTTT.

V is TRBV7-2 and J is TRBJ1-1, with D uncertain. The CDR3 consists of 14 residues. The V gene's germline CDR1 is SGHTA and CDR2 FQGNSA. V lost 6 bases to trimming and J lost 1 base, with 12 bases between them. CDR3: CASSLKTGNTEAFF. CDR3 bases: TGTGCCAGCAGTCTTAAAACCGGGAACACTGAAGCTTTCTTT. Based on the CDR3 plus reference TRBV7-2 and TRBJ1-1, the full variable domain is GAGVSQSPSNKVTEKGKDVELRCDPISGHTALYWYRQSLGQGLEFLIYFQGNSAPDKSGLPSDRFSAERTGGSVSTLTIQRTQQEDSAVYLCASSLKTGNTEAFFGQGTRLTVV.

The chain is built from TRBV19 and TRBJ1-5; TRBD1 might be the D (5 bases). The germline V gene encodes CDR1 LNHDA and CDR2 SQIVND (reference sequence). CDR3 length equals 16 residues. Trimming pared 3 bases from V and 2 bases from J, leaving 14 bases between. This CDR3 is CASSIAQVVRNQPQHF. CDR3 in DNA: TGTGCCAGTAGTATTGCACAGGTCGTACGCAATCAGCCCCAGCATTTT.

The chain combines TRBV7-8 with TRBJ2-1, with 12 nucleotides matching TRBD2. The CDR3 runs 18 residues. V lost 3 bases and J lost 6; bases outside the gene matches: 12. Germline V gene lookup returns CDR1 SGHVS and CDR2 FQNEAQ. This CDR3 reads CASSFGWSGLAGTNEQFF. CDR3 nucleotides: TGTGCCAGCAGCTTCGGCTGGTCGGGACTAGCGGGTACCAATGAGCAGTTCTTC.

The chain's CDR3 is CASSLSLGATGELFF. CDR3 bases: TGTGCCAGCAGCTTATCTCTGGGGGCCACCGGGGAGCTGTTTTTT. The rearrangement joins TRBV7-8 to TRBJ2-2; tentative D call: TRBD1 (6 bases). Germline V gene data show CDR1 as SGHVS and CDR2 as FQNEAQ. This CDR3 is built from 15 residues. Trimming cost V 2 bases and J 4 bases, with 11 bases left between them. The variable domain in full, with the rest retrieved from reference TRBV7-8 and TRBJ2-2, is GAGVSQSPRYKVAKRGQDVALRCDPISGHVSLFWYQQALGQGPEFLTYFQNEAQLDKSGLPSDRFFAERPEGSVSTLKIQRTQQEDSAVYLCASSLSLGATGELFFGEGSRLTVL.

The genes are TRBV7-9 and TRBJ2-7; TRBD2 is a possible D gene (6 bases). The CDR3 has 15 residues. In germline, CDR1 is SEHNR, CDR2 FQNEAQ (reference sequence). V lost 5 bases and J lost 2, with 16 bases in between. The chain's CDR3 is CASSPATREAYEQYF. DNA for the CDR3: TGTGCCAGCAGCCCAGCGACTAGGGAAGCCTACGAGCAGTACTTC.

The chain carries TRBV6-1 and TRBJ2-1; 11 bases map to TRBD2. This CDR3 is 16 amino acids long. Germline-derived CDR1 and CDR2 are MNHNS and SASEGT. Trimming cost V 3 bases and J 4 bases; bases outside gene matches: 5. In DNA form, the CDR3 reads TGTGCCAGCAGTGATGCCGGGACTAGCGGTTACAATGAGCAGTTCTTC. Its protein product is CASSDAGTSGYNEQFF.

This CDR3 reads CAWSEQGNQPQHF. Written as DNA, the CDR3 is TGTGCCTGGAGTGAACAGGGGAATCAGCCCCAGCATTTT. This chain connects TRBV30 to TRBJ1-5, with 7 bases identical to TRBD1. Germline trimming cut 1 base from V and 4 bases from J; bases unmatched to any gene: 1. Germline V gene data show CDR1 as GTSNPN and CDR2 as SVGIG (reference sequence). The CDR3 runs 13 residues.

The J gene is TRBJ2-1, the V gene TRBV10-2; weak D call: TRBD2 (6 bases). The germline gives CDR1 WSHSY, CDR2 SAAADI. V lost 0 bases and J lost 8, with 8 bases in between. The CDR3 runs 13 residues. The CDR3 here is CASSESSGDEQFF. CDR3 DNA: TGCGCCAGCAGTGAGTCTAGCGGTGATGAGCAGTTCTTC.